This T cell receptor (beta chain) was found in a study of cytomegalovirus exposure and HLA in healthy donors (dated by TCRdb to between 2016 and 2019). Looking at the study overall: An earlier analysis of roughly 500 of the donors reported about 250 Gb of sequence data and 120 million or so unique TCR beta sequences from roughly 180 million T cells. An early release covering around 630 HLA-typed donors comprised about 320 gigabases of sequencing data and about 90 million unique TCR sequences. Of the 350 to 400 genotyped donors, approximately 82% fell in the genetic ancestry cluster associated with self-reported Caucasian donors. The aim of the study was to test whether cataloging public T cell receptors could identify signatures of past pathogen exposure. The study profiled the T cell repertoires of approximately 700 subjects by immunosequencing and related them to cytomegalovirus serostatus. Along with the roughly 700-subject first cohort, a separate validation cohort of over a hundred different subjects was used. To predict cytomegalovirus infection status, the study brought together high-throughput TCR immunosequencing, statistical association of individual TCRs with disease status, and machine learning. To study patterns of TCR occurrence, a later analysis re-analyzed previously published TCR beta repertoires from under 750 donors and added high-resolution HLA genotyping. Rather than drawing on any new phenotypic data, the later analysis identified candidate immune exposures from TCR beta sequences and the way those sequences occurred across donors. An earlier analysis of roughly 600 of the donors used high-throughput TCR beta sequencing to judge whether each TCR beta V gene segment behaved as functional or pseudogenic. Alongside the repertoire data, information on donor age, sex, ethnicity and CMV serostatus was compiled. A later genetic analysis took genome-wide SNP genotypes for about 65% of the 666 donors and used that subset as a discovery cohort. Every discovery cohort repertoire had been produced on one sequencing platform. HLA typing covered class I and class II loci at four-digit resolution. The number of typed donors differed by locus: about 620-640 for A, B, C, DRB1 and DQB1; some 540 for DQA1; roughly 600 for DPA1; and 400 to 480 for DPB1. Roughly five DR-DQ haplotypes were handled as single units for association and clustering, since linkage in the cohort was strong. On average, roughly 240,000 unique TCR beta nucleotide sequences were sequenced per donor among a few hundred genotyped donors of the cohort, with 15% to 20% of those sequences being non-productive. The paper's findings and limits, for the study overall: A further reported finding was that TCR beta sequences accurately predicted the HLA-A and HLA-B alleles for most subjects in the first cohort. The classifier was reported to diagnose cytomegalovirus status with high specificity and sensitivity in both the original cohort and the validation cohort. A cluster of highly shared sequence variants was judged likely to be a technical artifact of the sequencing pipeline. Presence/absence analyses assumed roughly uniform sequencing depth across donors, an assumption that may not hold. The authors suggested that the approach could potentially be generalized to other disease states and immunological phenotypes. A few of the identified cytomegalovirus-associated TCR beta chains were confirmed in vitro to be specific for cytomegalovirus antigens. Because some donors lacked HLA typing at each locus, the association tests relied only on the typed subset. At a false discovery rate of 0.05, a later analysis linked under 20,000 TCR beta sequences to specific HLA alleles. According to a later analysis, most CMV-associated TCR beta chains appeared to be HLA-restricted, and the HLA associations seemed to be driven largely by CMV exposure. While some public TCRs were present in many individuals, most TCR sequences turned up only very rarely across donors. V-gene and J-gene trimming of TCR beta chains was associated with a missense DCLRE1C variant in a later genetic analysis, and the association was replicated in an independent cohort. For the cohort, immune exposure information was limited to CMV serostatus. A later analysis found that TCR association rates varied across HLA loci, with DRB1 alleles showing the most associated TCRs and HLA-C alleles the fewest. According to a later analysis, parvovirus B19, influenza, CMV and Epstein-Barr virus appeared linked to several top co-occurrence clusters. In an earlier analysis of 500 to 650 of the donors, most TCR beta V segments appeared in productive rearrangements about 90% or about 30% of the time, broadly matching IMGT annotations. The earlier analysis of 587 of the donors excluded over 15 rarely observed V segments, including chromosome 9 orphons, because counts were too low. In a later analysis, HLA-associated TCR beta chains were found to be more clonally expanded and to have lower generation probabilities than equally common non-associated chains. Linkage disequilibrium might explain the correlated functional status among segregating V segments, but an unknown experimental factor could not be ruled out. According to a later genetic analysis, donors in an Asian-associated ancestry cluster had fewer N-insertions in productive TCRs than the approximately 700-donor mean. The study gave a list of about 150 TCR beta chains associated with cytomegalovirus. Because the 87-base-pair reads could not distinguish some IMGT-functional V segments, including TRBV6-2 and TRBV6-3, those segments were excluded. Strong co-occurrence of HLA alleles, especially DR and DQ, made assigning TCR associations to individual alleles difficult. This cohort had only TCR beta chains sequenced, and the lack of alpha or paired-chain data limited which features could be detected.

As for this clone: There is no known antigen for this receptor. Within one base of it there is no much larger clone, and no base qualities were kept.

In total, approximately 700 healthy bone marrow donors made up the cohort. Cohort members were all nominally healthy when sampled, although unrecorded immune exposures were likely present. The donor tested CMV seronegative and was one of the 352 seronegative cohort members. Each donor provided a peripheral blood sample, and peripheral blood mononuclear cells were used for TCR beta sequencing. Genomic DNA extraction from the blood cell samples was performed with the Qiagen DNeasy Blood Extraction Kit. Library prep was done by the immunoSEQ multiplex PCR assay. The multiplex PCR relied on a mix of 60 forward primers for TCR Vbeta segments and 13 reverse primers for TCR Jbeta segments. Amplification of the CDR3 region of rearranged TCR beta genes was performed with a multiplex PCR assay on genomic DNA. The amplified TCR beta libraries were sequenced on the Illumina HiSeq System as 87-base-pair reads. The authors processed their data as follows. A later analysis counted 65 million to 90 million unique TCR beta chains across the 650 to 800 repertoires, and around 9.9 million of these chains were shared by at least two donors. A nearest-neighbor algorithm error-corrected the raw reads and collapsed the reads into unique sequences, merging closely related sequences to remove PCR and sequencing errors. V, D and J gene segments were assigned by aligning CDR3 sequences to IMGT reference sequences. For a sequence to be retained, at least a six-nucleotide match to both a V gene segment and a J gene segment was required. Rearrangements were called productive when the CDR3 lacked stop codons and stayed in frame with V and J; all others were non-productive. Following IMGT convention, CDR3 was defined as the stretch from the second conserved V-encoded cysteine to the conserved J-encoded phenylalanine. Sequences without an unambiguous match to a single V gene segment were excluded from the earlier analysis of over 500 of the donors. In an earlier analysis of approximately 610 of the donors, V segments were called functional above 56.7% productive rearrangements and were called segregating when the between-donor standard deviation exceeded 5%. A statistical classification framework was built to diagnose cytomegalovirus status from the catalog of TCR beta chain sequences. In a later analysis, TCR nucleotide sequences were compared against IMGT/GENE-DB human TR gene sequences so that V and J genes could be assigned. A later analysis assigned CDR3 sequences and most-parsimonious VDJ recombination scenarios with the TCRdist pipeline. In a later analysis, every TCR beta chain was defined by the combination of its CDR3 amino acid sequence and its V-gene family, and reads without a unique V-gene family were dropped. A later analysis removed roughly 590 highly shared, low-generation-probability nucleotide sequences to deal with suspected cross-contamination and a sequencing artifact. A later analysis calculated a clonal expansion index for each public chain from normalized within-repertoire ranks of inferred template counts. A later analysis computed generation probabilities with a VDJ recombination model fitted to out-of-frame rearrangements, and checked the results against IGoR. In a later analysis, hypergeometric tests were used to score TCR-TCR, TCR-HLA and TCR-CMV co-occurrence, with a repertoire-size bias correction applied to TCR pairs. To estimate false discovery rates, a later analysis permuted the HLA or CMV assignments 20 times. In a later analysis, co-occurring TCRs were grouped using DBSCAN, and TCRdist sequence similarity was added for clustering within HLA-allele-positive subsets. Repertoires with fewer than 30,000 or more than 120,000 public chains were left out of co-occurrence clustering, as were five repertoires with anomalous nucleotide sharing. The table comes from immuneACCESS by way of TCRdb, which keeps in-frame sequences with V and J called. Part of the clones is missing from these tables; in studies checked, under half for an unresolved V gene and the rest for unknown reasons. V and J calls plus clone size are reproduced from that table; the DNA served to infer D and trimming. This sample holds tens of thousands of clones; roughly 73% were observed only once. The biggest ten clones account for roughly 2% of the sample.

The CDR3, cysteine through phenylalanine, is 14 amino acids long. The DNA shown is the 42-base CDR3, in frame from base 1. The V end loses 2 bases and the J end loses 7 bases, and a stretch of 11 bases separates them. In the germline V gene (reference sequence), CDR1 corresponds to LNHNV and CDR2 to YYDKDF. The receptor's source is a middle-aged man in good health and CMV-seronegative. The rearranged segments are TRBV15 and TRBJ2-2, and perhaps TRBD1 as D gene, on 6 matching bases. The sequenced sample was PBMCs. In nucleotide form, the sequence is TGTGCCACCAGCAGAATCCAGGGGTACGGGGAGCTGTTTTTT. Its protein is CATSRIQGYGELFF.